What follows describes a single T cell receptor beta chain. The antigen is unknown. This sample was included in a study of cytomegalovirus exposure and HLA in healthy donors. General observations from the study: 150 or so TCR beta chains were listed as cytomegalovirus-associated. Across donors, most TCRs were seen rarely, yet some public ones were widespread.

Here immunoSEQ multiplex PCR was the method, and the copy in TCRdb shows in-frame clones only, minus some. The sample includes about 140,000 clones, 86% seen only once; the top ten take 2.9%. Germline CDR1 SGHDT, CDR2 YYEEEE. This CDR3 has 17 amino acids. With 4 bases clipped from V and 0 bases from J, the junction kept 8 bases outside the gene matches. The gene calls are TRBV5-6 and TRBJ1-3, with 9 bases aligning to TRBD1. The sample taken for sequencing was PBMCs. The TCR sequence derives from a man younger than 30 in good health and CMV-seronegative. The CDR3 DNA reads TGTGCCAGCAGCACCATGACAGGGGGAATCTCTGGAAACACCATATATTTT. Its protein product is CASSTMTGGISGNTIYF. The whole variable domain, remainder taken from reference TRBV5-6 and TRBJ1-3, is DAGVTQSPTHLIKTRGQQVTLRCSPKSGHDTVSWYQQALGQGPQFIFQYYEEEERQRGNFPDRFSGHQFPNYSSELNVNALLLGDSALYLCASSTMTGGISGNTIYFGEGSWLTVV.